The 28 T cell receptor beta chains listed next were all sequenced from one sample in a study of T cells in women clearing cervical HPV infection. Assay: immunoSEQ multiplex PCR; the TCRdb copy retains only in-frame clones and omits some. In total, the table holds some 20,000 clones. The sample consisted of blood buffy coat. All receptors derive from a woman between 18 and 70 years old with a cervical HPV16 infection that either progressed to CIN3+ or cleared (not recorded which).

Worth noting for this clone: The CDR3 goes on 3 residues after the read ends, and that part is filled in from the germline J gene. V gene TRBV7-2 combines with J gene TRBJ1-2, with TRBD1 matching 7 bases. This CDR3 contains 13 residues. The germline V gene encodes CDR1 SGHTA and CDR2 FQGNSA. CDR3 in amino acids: CASSQGQAGGYTF. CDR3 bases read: TGTGCCAGCAGCCAAGGACAGGCGGGGGGC.

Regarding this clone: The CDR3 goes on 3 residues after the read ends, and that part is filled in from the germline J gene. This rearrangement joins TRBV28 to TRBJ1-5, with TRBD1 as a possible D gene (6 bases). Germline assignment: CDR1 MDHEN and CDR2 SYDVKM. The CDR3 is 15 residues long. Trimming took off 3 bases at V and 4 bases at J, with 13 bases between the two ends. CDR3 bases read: TGTGCCAGCAGTTTTGGTGTCAGGGGAAATCAGCCC. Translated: CASSFGVRGNQP. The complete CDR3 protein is CASSFGVRGNQPQHF.

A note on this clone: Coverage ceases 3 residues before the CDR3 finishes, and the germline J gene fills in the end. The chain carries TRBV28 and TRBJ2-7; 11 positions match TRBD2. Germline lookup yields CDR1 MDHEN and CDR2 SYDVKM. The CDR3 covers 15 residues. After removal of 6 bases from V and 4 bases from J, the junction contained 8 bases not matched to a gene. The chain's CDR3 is CASSLAGGPWYEQYF. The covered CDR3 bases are TGTGCCAGCAGCTTAGCGGGGGGGCCTTGGTACGAG. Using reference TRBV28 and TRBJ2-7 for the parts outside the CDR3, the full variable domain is DVKVTQSSRYLVKRTGEKVFLECVQDMDHENMFWYRQDPGLGLRLIYFSYDVKMKEKGDIPEGYSVSREKKERFSLILESASTNQTSMYLCASSLAGGPWYEQYFGPGTRLTVT.

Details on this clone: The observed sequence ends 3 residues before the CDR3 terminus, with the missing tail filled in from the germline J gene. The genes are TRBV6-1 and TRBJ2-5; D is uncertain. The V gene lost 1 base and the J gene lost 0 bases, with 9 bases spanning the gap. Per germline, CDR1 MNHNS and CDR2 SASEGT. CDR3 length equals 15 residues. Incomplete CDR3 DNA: TGTGCCAGCAGTGAAGGGAGCGTGTACCAAGAGACC. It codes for CASSEGSVYQET. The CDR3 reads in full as CASSEGSVYQETQYF.

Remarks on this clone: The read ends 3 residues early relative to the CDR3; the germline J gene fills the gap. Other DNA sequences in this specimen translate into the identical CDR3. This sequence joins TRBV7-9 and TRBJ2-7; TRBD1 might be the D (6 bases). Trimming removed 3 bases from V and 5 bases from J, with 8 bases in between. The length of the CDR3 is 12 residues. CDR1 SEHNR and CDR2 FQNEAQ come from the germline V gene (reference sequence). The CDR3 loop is CASSFQGNEQYF. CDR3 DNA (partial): TGTGCCAGCAGCTTCCAGGGGAACGAG.

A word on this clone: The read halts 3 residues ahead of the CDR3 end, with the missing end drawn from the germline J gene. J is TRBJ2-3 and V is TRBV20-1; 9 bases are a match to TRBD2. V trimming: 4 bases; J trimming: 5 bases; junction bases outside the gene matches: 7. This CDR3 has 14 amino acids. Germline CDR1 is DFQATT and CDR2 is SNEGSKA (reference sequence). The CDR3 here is CSANAGGGGDTQYF. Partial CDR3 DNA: TGCAGTGCTAACGCGGGAGGGGGGGGAGATACG.

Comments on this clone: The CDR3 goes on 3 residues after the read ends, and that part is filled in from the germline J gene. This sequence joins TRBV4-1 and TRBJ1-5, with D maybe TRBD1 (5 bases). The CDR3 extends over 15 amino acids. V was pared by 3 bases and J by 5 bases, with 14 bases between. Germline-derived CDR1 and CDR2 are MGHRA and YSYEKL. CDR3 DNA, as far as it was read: TGCGCCAGCAGCCAGTCGGGGGAGAGGGATCAGCCC. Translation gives CASSQSGERDQP. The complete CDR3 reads CASSQSGERDQPQHF.

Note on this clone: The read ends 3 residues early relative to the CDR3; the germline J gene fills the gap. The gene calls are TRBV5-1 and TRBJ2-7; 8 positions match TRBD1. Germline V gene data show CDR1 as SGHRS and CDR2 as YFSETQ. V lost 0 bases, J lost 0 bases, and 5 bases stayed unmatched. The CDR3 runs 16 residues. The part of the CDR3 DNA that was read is TGCGCCAGCAGCTTGGAAAGACAGGGGCCCTCCTACGAG. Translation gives CASSLERQGPSYE. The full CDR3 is CASSLERQGPSYEQYF. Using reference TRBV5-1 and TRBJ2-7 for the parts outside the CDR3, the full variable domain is KAGVTQTPRYLIKTRGQQVTLSCSPISGHRSVSWYQQTPGQGLQFLFEYFSETQRNKGNFPGRFSGRQFSNSRSEMNVSTLELGDSALYLCASSLERQGPSYEQYFGPGTRLTVT.

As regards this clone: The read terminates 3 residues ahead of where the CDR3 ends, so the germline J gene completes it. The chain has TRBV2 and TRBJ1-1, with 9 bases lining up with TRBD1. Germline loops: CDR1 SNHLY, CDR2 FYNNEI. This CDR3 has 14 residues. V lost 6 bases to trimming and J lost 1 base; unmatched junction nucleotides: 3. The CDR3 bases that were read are TGTGCCAGCAGCGGACAGGGGAAGAACACTGAA. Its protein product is CASSGQGKNTE. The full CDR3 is CASSGQGKNTEAFF.

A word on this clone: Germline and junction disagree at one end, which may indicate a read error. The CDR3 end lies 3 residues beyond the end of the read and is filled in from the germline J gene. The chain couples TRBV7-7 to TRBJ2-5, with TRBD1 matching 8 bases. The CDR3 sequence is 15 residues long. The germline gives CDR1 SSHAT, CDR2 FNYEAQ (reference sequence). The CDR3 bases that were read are TGTGCTAGCAGCACACAGGGGGGACAACAAGAGACC. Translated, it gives CASSTQGGQQET. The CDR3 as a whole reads CASSTQGGQQETQYF.

CDR3 residues: CSVEGGDGRGVYEQYF. CDR3 DNA, as far as it was read: TGCAGCGTTGAAGGGGGTGACGGCAGGGGGGTTTACGAG. This chain links TRBV29-1 with TRBJ2-7; maybe TRBD1 (7 bases). Sequencing ends 3 residues short of the CDR3 end; the germline J gene provides the rest. This CDR3 is built from 16 residues. Germline V gene data show CDR1 as SQVTM and CDR2 as ANQGSEA. V was cut by 1 base and J by 4 bases, with 20 bases left in between.

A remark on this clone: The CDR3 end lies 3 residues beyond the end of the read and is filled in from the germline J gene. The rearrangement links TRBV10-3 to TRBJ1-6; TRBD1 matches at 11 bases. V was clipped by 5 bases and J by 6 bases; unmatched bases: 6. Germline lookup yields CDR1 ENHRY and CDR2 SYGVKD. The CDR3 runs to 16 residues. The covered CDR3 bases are TGTGCCATCAGTCCTGGACAGGGGGCAAGTAATTCACCC. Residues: CAISPGQGASNSP. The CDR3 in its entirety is CAISPGQGASNSPLHF.

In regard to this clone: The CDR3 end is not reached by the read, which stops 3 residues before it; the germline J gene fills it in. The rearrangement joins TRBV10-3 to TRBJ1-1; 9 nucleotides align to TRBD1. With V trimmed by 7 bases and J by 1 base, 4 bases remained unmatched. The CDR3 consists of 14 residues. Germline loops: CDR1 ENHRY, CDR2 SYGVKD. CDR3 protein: CAITGQGGNTEAFF. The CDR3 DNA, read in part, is TGTGCCATCACGGGACAGGGTGGGAACACTGAA.

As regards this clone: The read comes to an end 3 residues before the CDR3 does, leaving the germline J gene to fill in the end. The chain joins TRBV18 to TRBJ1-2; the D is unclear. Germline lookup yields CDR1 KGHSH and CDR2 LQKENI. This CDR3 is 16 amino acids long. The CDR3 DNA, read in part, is TGTGCCAGCTCACCCGAAACAGCGGGCTCGTTAAATGAC. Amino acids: CASSPETAGSLND. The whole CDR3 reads CASSPETAGSLNDYTF.

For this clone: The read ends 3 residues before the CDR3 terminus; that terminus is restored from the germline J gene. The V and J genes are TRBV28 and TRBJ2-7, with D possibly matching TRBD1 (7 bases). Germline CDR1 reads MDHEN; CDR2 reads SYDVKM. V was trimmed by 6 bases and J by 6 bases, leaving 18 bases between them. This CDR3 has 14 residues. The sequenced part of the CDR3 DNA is TGTGCCAGCAGCTCCGCAGGGGGGACGGGCGAG. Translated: CASSSAGGTGE. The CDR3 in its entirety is CASSSAGGTGEQYF.

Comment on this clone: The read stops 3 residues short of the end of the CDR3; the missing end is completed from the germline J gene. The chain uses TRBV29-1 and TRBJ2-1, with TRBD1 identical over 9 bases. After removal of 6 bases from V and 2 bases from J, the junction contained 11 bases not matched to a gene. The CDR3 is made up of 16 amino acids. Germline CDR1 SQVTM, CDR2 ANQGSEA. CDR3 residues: CSVTHPGQGTYNEQFF. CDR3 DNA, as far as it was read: TGCAGCGTGACACACCCGGGACAGGGAACCTACAATGAG.

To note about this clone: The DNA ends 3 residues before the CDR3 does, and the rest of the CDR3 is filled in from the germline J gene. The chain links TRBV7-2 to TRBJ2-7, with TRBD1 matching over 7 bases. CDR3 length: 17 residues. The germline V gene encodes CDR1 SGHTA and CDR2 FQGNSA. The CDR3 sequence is CASRLAPGNRGIYEQYF. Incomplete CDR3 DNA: TGTGCAAGTCGCTTAGCCCCAGGTAACAGGGGAATCTACGAG.

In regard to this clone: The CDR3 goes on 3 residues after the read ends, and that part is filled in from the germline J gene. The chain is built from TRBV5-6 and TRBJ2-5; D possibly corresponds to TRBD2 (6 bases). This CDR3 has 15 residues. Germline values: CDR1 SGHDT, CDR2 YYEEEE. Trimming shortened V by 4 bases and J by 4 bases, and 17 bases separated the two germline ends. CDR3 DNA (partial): TGTGCCAGCAGCCCGGCTGGCGGGGCGGGAGAGACC. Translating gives CASSPAGGAGET. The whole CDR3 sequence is CASSPAGGAGETQYF.

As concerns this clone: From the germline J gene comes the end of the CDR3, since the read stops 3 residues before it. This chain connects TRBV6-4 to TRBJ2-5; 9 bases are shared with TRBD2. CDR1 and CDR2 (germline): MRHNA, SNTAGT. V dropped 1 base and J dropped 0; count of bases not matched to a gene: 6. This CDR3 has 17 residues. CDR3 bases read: TGTGCCAGCAGTGACTTCTCCCTAGCGGGATACCAAGAGACC. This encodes CASSDFSLAGYQET. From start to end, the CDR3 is CASSDFSLAGYQETQYF.

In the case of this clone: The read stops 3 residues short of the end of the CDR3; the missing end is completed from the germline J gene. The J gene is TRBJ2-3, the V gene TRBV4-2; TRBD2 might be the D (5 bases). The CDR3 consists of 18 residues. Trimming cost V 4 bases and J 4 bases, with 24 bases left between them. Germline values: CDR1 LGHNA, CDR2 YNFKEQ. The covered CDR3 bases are TGTGCCAGCAGCCGCAAGGATGGGCGGGCTTCCGGCCCAGATACG. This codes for CASSRKDGRASGPDT. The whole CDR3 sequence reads CASSRKDGRASGPDTQYF.

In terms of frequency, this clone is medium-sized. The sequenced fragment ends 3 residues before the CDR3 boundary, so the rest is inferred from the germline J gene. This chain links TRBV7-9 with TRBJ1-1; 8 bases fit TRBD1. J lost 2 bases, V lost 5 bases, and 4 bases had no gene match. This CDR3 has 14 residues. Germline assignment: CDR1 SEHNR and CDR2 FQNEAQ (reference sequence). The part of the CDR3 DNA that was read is TGTGCCAGCAGCCACGGGACAGGCAACACTGAA. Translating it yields CASSHGTGNTE. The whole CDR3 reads CASSHGTGNTEAFF.

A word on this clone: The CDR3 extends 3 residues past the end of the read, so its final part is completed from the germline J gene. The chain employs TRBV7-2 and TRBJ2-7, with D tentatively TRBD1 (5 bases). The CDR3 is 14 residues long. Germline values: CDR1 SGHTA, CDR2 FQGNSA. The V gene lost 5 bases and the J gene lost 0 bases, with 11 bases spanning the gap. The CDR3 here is CASSPRVISYEQYF. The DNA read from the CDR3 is TGTGCCAGCAGCCCCAGGGTTATCTCCTACGAG.

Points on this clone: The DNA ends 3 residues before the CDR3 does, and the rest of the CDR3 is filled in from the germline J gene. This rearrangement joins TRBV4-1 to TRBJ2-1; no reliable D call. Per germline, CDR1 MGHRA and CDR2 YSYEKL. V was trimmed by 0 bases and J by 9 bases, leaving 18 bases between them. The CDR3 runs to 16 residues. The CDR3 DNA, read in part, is TGCGCCAGCAGCCAAGATACAGACGGAATCCTTCGTGAG. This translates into CASSQDTDGILRE. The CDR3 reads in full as CASSQDTDGILREQFF.

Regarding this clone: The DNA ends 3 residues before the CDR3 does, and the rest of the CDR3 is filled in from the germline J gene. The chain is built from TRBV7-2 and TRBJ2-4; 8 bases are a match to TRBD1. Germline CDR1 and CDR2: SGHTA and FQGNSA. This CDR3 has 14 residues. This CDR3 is CASSLGDRYYGQYF. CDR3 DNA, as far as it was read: TGTGCCAGCAGCCTGGGGGACAGGTACTATGGT. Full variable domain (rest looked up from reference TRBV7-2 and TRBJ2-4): GAGVSQSPSNKVTEKGKDVELRCDPISGHTALYWYRQSLGQGLEFLIYFQGNSAPDKSGLPSDRFSAERTGGSVSTLTIQRTQQEDSAVYLCASSLGDRYYGQYFGAGTRLSVL.

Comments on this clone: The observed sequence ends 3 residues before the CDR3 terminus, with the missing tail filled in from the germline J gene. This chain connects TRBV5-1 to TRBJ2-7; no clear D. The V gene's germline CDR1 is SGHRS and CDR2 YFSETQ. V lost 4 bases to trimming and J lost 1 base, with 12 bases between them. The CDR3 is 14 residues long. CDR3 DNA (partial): TGCGCCAGCAGCCCACAGACCGATTCCTACGAG. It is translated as CASSPQTDSYE. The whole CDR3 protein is CASSPQTDSYEQYF.

The part of the CDR3 DNA that was read is TGCAGCGTTGTGCCGCAGGGGTATGGC. Residues: CSVVPQGYG. The complete CDR3 protein is CSVVPQGYGYTF. This sequence joins TRBV29-1 and TRBJ1-2, with a possible D match to TRBD1 (6 bases). The CDR3 end lies 3 residues beyond the end of the read and is filled in from the germline J gene. Germline lookup yields CDR1 SQVTM and CDR2 ANQGSEA. This CDR3 is 12 amino acids long. Trimming took off 4 bases at V and 5 bases at J, with 11 bases between the two ends.

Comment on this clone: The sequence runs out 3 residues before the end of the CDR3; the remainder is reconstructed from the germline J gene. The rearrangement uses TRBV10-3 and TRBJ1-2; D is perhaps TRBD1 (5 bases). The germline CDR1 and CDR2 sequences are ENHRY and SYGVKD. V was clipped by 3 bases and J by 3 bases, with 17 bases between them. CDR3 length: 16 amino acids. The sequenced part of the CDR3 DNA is TGTGCCATCAGTGACCCCGGGGGGGTAACAGACTATGGC. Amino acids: CAISDPGGVTDYG. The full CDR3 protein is CAISDPGGVTDYGYTF.

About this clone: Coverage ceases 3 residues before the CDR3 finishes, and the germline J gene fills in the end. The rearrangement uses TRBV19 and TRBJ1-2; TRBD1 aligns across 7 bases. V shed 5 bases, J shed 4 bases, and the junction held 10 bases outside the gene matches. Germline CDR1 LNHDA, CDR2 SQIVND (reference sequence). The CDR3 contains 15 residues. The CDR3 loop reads CASSPRQGGSYGYTF. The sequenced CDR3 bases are TGTGCCAGTAGTCCCAGACAGGGCGGCAGCTATGGC.